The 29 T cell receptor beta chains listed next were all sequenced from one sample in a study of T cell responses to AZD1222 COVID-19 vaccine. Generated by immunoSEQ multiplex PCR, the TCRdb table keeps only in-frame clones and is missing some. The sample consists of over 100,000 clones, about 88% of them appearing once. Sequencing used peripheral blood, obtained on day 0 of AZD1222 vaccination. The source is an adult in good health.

This CDR3 is CASSSPWVASYEQYF. The DNA for the CDR3 is TGTGCCAGCAGCTCTCCGTGGGTAGCGAGCTACGAGCAGTACTTC. This sequence joins TRBV7-2 and TRBJ2-7; a weak D match, TRBD2 (5 bases). CDR3 length equals 15 residues. Trimming took off 4 bases at V and 3 bases at J, with 16 bases between the two ends. Germline CDR1 SGHTA, CDR2 FQGNSA.

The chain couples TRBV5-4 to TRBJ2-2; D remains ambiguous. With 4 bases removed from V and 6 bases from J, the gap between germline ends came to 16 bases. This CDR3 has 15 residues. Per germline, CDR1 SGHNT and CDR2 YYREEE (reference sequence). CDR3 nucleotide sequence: TGTGCCAGCAGCCTGCTCGACCGTGACGCCGGGGAGCTGTTTTTT. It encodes CASSLLDRDAGELFF.

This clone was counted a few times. This chain's CDR3 is CASRTENYPNTEAFF. The CDR3 DNA follows: TGTGCCAGCAGGACGGAGAATTATCCAAACACTGAAGCTTTCTTT. This chain links TRBV6-5 with TRBJ1-1; D gene unclear. The CDR3 loop spans 15 amino acids. Trimming took 6 bases from V and 2 from J, leaving 16 bases between them. Germline CDR1 and CDR2: MNHEY and SVGAGI.

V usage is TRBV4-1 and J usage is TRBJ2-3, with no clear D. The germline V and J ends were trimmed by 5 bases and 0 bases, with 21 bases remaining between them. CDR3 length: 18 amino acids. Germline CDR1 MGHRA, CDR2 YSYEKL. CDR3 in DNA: TGCGCCAGCAGCTATACAGATCCCGCCACGACTAGCACAGATACGCAGTATTTT. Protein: CASSYTDPATTSTDTQYF.

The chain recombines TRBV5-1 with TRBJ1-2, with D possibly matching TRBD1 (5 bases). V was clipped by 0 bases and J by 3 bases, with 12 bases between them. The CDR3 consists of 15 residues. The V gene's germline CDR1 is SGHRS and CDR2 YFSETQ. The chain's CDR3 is CASSLVAGKDYGYTF. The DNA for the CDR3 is TGCGCCAGCAGCTTGGTTGCAGGGAAGGACTATGGCTACACCTTC.

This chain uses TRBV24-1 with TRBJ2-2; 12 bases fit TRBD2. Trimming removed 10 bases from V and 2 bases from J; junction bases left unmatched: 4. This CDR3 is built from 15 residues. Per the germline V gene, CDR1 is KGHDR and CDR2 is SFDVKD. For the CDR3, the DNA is TGTGCCACGACTAGCGGGGGATTCAACACCGGGGAGCTGTTTTTT. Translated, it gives CATTSGGFNTGELFF.

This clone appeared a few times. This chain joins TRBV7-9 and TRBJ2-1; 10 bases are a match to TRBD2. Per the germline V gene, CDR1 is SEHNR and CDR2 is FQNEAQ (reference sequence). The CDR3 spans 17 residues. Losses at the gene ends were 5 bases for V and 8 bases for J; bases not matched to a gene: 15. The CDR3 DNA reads TGTGCCAGCAGCCCTCTCAGGGGAGCGGGAGGGGAGGATGAGCAGTTCTTC. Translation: CASSPLRGAGGEDEQFF. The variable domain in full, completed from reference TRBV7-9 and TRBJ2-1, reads DTGVSQNPRHKITKRGQNVTFRCDPISEHNRLYWYRQTLGQGPEFLTYFQNEAQLEKSRLLSDRFSAERPKGSFSTLEIQRTEQGDSAMYLCASSPLRGAGGEDEQFFGPGTRLTVL.

DNA of the CDR3: TGTGCCAGCAGCCAGGGGGGCAACTATGGCTACACCTTC. Translating it yields CASSQGGNYGYTF. The genes are TRBV6-5 and TRBJ1-2; 7 bases agree with TRBD1. In germline, CDR1 is MNHEY, CDR2 SVGAGI. V lost 6 bases, J lost 2 bases, and 3 bases stayed unmatched. The CDR3 totals 13 residues.

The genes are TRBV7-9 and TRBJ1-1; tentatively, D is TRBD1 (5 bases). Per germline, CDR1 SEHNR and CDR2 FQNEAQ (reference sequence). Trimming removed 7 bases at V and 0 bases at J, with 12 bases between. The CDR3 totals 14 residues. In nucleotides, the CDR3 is TGTGCCAGCACCAGGGACGGTATGAACACTGAAGCTTTCTTT. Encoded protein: CASTRDGMNTEAFF.

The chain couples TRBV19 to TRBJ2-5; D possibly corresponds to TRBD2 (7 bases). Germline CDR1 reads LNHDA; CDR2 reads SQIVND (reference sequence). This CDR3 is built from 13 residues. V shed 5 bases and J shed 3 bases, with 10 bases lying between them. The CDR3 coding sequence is TGTGCCAGTAGTGGGAGGGGGAAAGAGACCCAGTACTTC. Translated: CASSGRGKETQYF. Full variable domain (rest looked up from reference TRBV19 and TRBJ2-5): DGGITQSPKYLFRKEGQNVTLSCEQNLNHDAMYWYRQDPGQGLRLIYYSQIVNDFQKGDIAEGYSVSREKKESFPLTVTSAQKNPTAFYLCASSGRGKETQYFGPGTRLLVL.

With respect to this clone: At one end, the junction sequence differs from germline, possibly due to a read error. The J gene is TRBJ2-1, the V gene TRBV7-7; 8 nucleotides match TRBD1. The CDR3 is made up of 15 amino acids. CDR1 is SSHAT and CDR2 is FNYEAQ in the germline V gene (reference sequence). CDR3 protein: CASSSTGGSYNEQFF. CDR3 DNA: TGTGCTAGCAGCTCCACAGGGGGCTCCTACAATGAGCAGTTCTTC.

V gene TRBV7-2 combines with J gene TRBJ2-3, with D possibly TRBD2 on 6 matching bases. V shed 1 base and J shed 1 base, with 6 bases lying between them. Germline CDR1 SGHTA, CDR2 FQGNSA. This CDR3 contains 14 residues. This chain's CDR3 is CASSLERGTDTQYF. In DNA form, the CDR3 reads TGTGCCAGCAGCTTAGAGCGGGGCACAGATACGCAGTATTTT.

CDR3 bases: TGTGCCAGCAGTCCCCGGGCAGAGGGGAATTCACCCCTCCACTTT. Encoded protein: CASSPRAEGNSPLHF. V usage is TRBV27 and J usage is TRBJ1-6, with D possibly matching TRBD1 (5 bases). Looked up from germline, CDR1 is MNHEY and CDR2 is SMNVEV (reference sequence). The CDR3 extends over 15 amino acids. V was trimmed by 5 bases and J by 7 bases, leaving 15 bases between them.

The DNA for the CDR3 is TGTGCCAGCAGCTTGGGGGGGCCTGGCTATGGCTACACCTTC. Residues: CASSLGGPGYGYTF. The V gene is TRBV11-2, the J gene TRBJ1-2; the D gene is possibly TRBD1 (6 bases). Per the germline V gene, CDR1 is SGHAT and CDR2 is FQNNGV. There are 14 residues in the CDR3. Trimming took 3 bases from V and 4 from J, leaving 12 bases between them.

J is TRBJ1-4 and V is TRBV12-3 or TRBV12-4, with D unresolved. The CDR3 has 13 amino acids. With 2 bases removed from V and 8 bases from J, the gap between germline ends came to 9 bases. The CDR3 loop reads CASSLSGEEKLFF. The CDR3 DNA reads TGTGCCAGCAGTTTAAGCGGGGAAGAAAAACTGTTTTTT.

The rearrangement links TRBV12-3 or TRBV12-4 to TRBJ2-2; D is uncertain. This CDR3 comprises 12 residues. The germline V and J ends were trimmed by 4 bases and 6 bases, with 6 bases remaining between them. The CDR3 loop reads CASSWASGELFF. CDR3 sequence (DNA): TGTGCCAGCAGTTGGGCTTCCGGGGAGCTGTTTTTT.

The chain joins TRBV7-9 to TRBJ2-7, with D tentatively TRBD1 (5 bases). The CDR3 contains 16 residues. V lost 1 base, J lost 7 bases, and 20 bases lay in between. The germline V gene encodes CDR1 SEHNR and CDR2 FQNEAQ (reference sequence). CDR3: CASSLDNLLAGNEQYF. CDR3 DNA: TGTGCCAGCAGCTTAGACAACCTGCTGGCAGGGAATGAGCAGTACTTC. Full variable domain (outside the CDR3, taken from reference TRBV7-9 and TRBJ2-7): DTGVSQNPRHKITKRGQNVTFRCDPISEHNRLYWYRQTLGQGPEFLTYFQNEAQLEKSRLLSDRFSAERPKGSFSTLEIQRTEQGDSAMYLCASSLDNLLAGNEQYFGPGTRLTVT.

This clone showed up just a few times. CDR3: CASSTGSNYGYTF. DNA for the CDR3: TGTGCCAGCTCAACCGGGAGTAACTATGGCTACACCTTC. This chain joins TRBV18 and TRBJ1-2; D call uncertain. V was pared by 5 bases and J by 1 base, with 8 bases between. Germline V lookup: CDR1 KGHSH, CDR2 LQKENI. This CDR3 has 13 amino acids. The variable domain in full, completed from reference TRBV18 and TRBJ1-2, reads NAGVMQNPRHLVRRRGQEARLRCSPMKGHSHVYWYRQLPEEGLKFMVYLQKENIIDESGMPKERFSAEFPKEGPSILRIQQVVRGDSAAYFCASSTGSNYGYTFGSGTRLTVV.

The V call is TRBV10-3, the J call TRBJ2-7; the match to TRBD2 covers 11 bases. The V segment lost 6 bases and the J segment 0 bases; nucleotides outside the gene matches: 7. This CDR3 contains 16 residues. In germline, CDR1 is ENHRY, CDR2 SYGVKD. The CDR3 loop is CAIRGVGTSGSYEQYF. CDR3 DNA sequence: TGTGCCATCAGGGGGGTTGGGACTAGCGGCTCCTACGAGCAGTACTTC.

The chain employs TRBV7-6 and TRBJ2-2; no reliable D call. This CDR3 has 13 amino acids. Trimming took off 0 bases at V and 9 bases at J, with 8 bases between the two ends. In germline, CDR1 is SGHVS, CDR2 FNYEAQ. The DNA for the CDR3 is TGTGCCAGCAGCTTAGCGGGTCCCCGGGAGCTGTTTTTT. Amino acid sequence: CASSLAGPRELFF.

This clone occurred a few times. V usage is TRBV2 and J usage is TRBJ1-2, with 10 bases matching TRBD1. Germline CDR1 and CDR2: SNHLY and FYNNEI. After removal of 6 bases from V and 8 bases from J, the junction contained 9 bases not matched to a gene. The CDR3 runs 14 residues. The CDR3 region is CASRDGTGVQGYTF. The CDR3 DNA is TGTGCCAGCAGAGACGGGACAGGGGTCCAAGGCTACACCTTC.

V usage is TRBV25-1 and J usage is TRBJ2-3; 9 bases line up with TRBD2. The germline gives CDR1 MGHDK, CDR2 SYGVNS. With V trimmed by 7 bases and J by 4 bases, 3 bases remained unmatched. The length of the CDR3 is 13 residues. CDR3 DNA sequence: TGTGCCAGCAATAGCGGGGGTGCAGATACGCAGTATTTT. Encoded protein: CASNSGGADTQYF. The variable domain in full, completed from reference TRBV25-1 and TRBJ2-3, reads EADIYQTPRYLVIGTGKKITLECSQTMGHDKMYWYQQDPGMELHLIHYSYGVNSTEKGDLSSESTVSRIRTEHFPLTLESARPSHTSQYLCASNSGGADTQYFGPGTRLTVL.

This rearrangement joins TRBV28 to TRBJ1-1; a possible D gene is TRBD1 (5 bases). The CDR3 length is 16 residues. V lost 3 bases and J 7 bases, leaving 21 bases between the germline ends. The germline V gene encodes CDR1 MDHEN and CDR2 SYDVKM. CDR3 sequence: CASSFPPRQRQREAFF. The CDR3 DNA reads TGTGCCAGCAGTTTCCCCCCGCGACAGCGACAGCGTGAAGCTTTCTTT. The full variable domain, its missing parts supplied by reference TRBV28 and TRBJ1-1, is DVKVTQSSRYLVKRTGEKVFLECVQDMDHENMFWYRQDPGLGLRLIYFSYDVKMKEKGDIPEGYSVSREKKERFSLILESASTNQTSMYLCASSFPPRQRQREAFFGQGTRLTVV.

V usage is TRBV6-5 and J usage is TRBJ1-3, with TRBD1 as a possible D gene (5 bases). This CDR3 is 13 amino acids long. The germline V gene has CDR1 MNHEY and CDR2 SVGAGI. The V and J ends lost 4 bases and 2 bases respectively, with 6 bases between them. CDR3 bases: TGTGCCAGCAGTTCAGGGCCTGGAAACACCATATATTTT. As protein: CASSSGPGNTIYF.

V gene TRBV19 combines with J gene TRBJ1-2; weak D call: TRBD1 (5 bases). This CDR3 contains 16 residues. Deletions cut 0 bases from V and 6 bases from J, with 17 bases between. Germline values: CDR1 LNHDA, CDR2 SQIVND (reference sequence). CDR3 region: CASSIDGGGTLDGYTF. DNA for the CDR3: TGTGCCAGTAGTATAGATGGAGGAGGGACGCTGGATGGCTACACCTTC.

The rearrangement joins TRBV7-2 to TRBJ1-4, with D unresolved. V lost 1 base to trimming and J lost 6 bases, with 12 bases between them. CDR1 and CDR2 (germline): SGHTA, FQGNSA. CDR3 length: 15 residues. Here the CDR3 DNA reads TGTGCCAGCAGCTTAGTTTTTGGGTTTGATGAAAAACTGTTTTTT. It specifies CASSLVFGFDEKLFF.

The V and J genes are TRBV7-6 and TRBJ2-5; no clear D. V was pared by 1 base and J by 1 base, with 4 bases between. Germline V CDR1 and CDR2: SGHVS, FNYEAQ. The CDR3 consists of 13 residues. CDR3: CASSLGIQETQYF. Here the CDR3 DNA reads TGTGCCAGCAGCTTAGGCATCCAAGAGACCCAGTACTTC.

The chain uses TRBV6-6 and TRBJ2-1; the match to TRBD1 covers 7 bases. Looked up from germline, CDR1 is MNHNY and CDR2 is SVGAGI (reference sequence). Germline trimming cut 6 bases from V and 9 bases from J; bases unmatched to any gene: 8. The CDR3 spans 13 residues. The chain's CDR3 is CASSFDRVGEQFF. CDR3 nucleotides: TGTGCCAGCAGCTTCGACAGGGTGGGTGAGCAGTTCTTC.

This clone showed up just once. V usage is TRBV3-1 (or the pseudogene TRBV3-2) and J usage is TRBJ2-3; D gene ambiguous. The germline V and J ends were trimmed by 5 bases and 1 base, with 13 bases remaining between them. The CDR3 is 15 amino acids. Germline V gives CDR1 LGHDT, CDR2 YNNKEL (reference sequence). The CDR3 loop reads CASSTPRSGTDTQYF. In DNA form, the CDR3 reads TGTGCCAGCAGCACCCCCCGGTCCGGCACAGATACGCAGTATTTT.